The source of this T cell receptor beta chain is a study of T cells in Graves' hyperthyroidism and ophthalmopathy. Graves' hyperthyroidism was deemed stable given no ophthalmopathy progression within 18 months. With a duration under 2 months, the hyperthyroidism was newly diagnosed in patients aged 18 to 65. From RNA transcripts, TCR beta CDR3 regions were amplified. Using the HTBI primer set, a first-round RT-PCR was run on the TCR CDR3. TCRdb independently ran MiXCR on the multiplex PCR reads; one entry per CDR3 protein. The data show approximately 560,000 distinct CDR3 sequences, more than 15% seen once. The CDR3 has 15 amino acids. Trimming at V came to 7 bases and at J to 8 bases, leaving 14 bases not matched to a gene. Per germline, CDR1 SGHTA and CDR2 FQGNSA. Concerning this clonotype itself: Its antigen is not identified.

Study-wide points: Using 13 V-J features, a model discriminated ophthalmopathy from stable hyperthyroidism.

The sequencing sample was made of blood. The rearrangement uses TRBV7-2 and TRBJ2-1; 7 bases match TRBD2. The sequence was obtained from a woman aged 25 to 39 with Graves' hyperthyroidism. CDR3 bases: TGTGCCAGCACCCCCGGACTAGAGGTGCCCCATGAGCAGTTCTTC. Protein sequence: CASTPGLEVPHEQFF. Based on the CDR3 plus reference TRBV7-2 and TRBJ2-1, the full variable domain is GAGVSQSPSNKVTEKGKDVELRCDPISGHTALYWYRQSLGQGLEFLIYFQGNSAPDKSGLPSDRFSAERTGGSVSTLTIQRTQQEDSAVYLCASTPGLEVPHEQFFGPGTRLTVL.